This entry concerns a single T cell receptor (beta chain). Its antigen specificity is not known. No much larger clonotype is one base removed from it; base qualities were not supplied. V trim: 5 bases; J trim: 4 bases; unmatched bases: 18. CDR1 and CDR2 (KGHDR, SFDVKD) derive from the germline V gene. Reading from cysteine to phenylalanine, the CDR3 counts 19 amino acids. Only the CDR3 DNA is retained, 57 bases long and in frame from the first base. This sample is drawn from a study of blood T cell repertoires in COVID-19 (TCRdb year 2020). Study-level background: Samples covering the acute and convalescent phases of COVID-19 were provided by collaborators in the United States, Italy and Spain. Samples came from the ongoing ImmuneRACE study (first 160 participants) plus 1,254 subjects from 6 global collaborators. Where HLA class I and class II types were available, the types were taken from metadata supplied by the sample provider, not from assay-based typing. Deeply sampled blood TCRbeta repertoires from subjects exposed to, actively infected with, or recovered from COVID-19 were included in the dataset. The prospective study material was composed of cDNA or gDNA derived from T cells, B-cell-depleted T cells, or PBMCs. The repertoires were released in a freely available public database meant as a resource for research on the immune response to SARS-CoV-2. A de-identified subject ID, COVID-19 status, age in years and sex were almost always included in the sample metadata.

General study outcomes and caveats: The amount of clinical and demographic metadata varied by source and participant and was provided uncurated.

Participants in the prospective study were enrolled through a virtual design, were aged roughly 18 to 90 years, and lived in 24 United States geographic areas. Cohort assignment in the prospective study relied on participant-reported clinical history from a screening survey and a study questionnaire. Mobile phlebotomists in the prospective study collected whole blood, serum and a nasopharyngeal or oropharyngeal swab from every participant. Prospective study participants could optionally give additional blood draws and questionnaires over an approximately 2-month period. Blood samples from the prospective study were shipped frozen or at room temperature prior to DNA extraction. TCRbeta CDR3 regions were amplified from genomic DNA using the immunoSEQ Assay, a bias-controlled multiplex PCR. Regarding the original processing steps: The number of nucleated cells in each sample was estimated by amplification of reference gene primers within the assay. To quantify the absolute abundance of each unique TCRbeta CDR3 rearrangement, sequence reads were collapsed and filtered. For each sample, productive Simpson clonality was calculated by taking the square root of Simpson's diversity index across productive rearrangements. Drawn from immuneACCESS, this table holds only the in-frame rearrangements with V and J called that TCRdb kept. Clones are partly lost; checked studies trace under half to an unresolved V gene and leave the rest unexplained. V and J calls and clone size come straight from that table; D and trimming were deduced from the DNA. This sample holds over 200,000 clones; roughly 86% were observed only once. Together, the top ten hold around a tenth of the sample.

This receptor chain uses TRBV24-1 and TRBJ2-3; a stretch of 9 junction bases matches TRBD2. This TCR came from a man younger than 35 with acute COVID-19. Sequencing was done on a sample of PBMCs or T cells enriched from blood (not recorded which). The CDR3 here reads CATSGEKGRSGSGADTQYF. The nucleotide sequence is given as TGTGCCACCAGTGGGGAAAAGGGGCGTAGCGGGAGTGGGGCAGATACGCAGTATTTT.